The rows below give T cell receptor beta chains drawn from one sample of a study of T cell repertoires in cytomegalovirus infection. Each CDR3 protein is one row after TCRdb ran MiXCR on the reads. This sample has under 850,000 distinct CDR3 sequences; less than 40% occur once, and the top ten carry around 2.8%. The sequenced sample was PBMCs. The receptors shown here come from a human donor in good health (CMV status not recorded). Some clones in this sample may be carry-over from other donors' samples. The CDR3 runs from the conserved cysteine through the conserved F or W. The D gene is left open where the match is weak. Clone size is stated in some rows and not others, as once, few, many or a class when expanded.

D,length,V,J,size,CDR3,DNA
TRBD1,15,TRBV6-2/TRBV6-3,TRBJ2-4,few,CASSVPGQGKNIQYF,TGTGCCAGCAGCGTACCGGGACAGGGCAAAAACATTCAGTACTTC
TRBD2,14,TRBV20-1,TRBJ2-3,.,CSADPGLETDTQYF,TGCAGTGCTGACCCGGGACTAGAAACAGATACGCAGTATTTT
TRBD2,19,TRBV28,TRBJ2-7,many,CASSSFREVASGRIYEQYF,TGTGCCAGCAGTTCATTTAGAGAGGTTGCTAGCGGGAGGATATACGAGCAGTACTTC
.,17,TRBV19,TRBJ2-7,.,CASSIRGAGTSSYEQYF,TGTGCCAGTAGTATTAGGGGCGCCGGGACCAGCTCCTACGAGCAGTACTTC
TRBD2,16,TRBV12-3/TRBV12-4,TRBJ2-7,few,CASKRSQGTSSYEQYF,TGTGCCAGCAAACGAAGTCAGGGGACTAGCTCCTACGAGCAGTACTTC
TRBD1,12,TRBV7-2,TRBJ1-6,.,CASRYDRGRETF,TGTGCCAGCAGATACGACAGGGGGCGAGAGACATTT
TRBD2,13,TRBV27,TRBJ2-7,.,CASSGTTVHEQYF,TGTGCCAGTTCCGGGACTACGGTCCACGAGCAGTACTTC
.,13,TRBV6-5,TRBJ2-1,.,CASSPTVDNEQFF,TGTGCCAGCAGTCCGACGGTCGACAATGAGCAGTTCTTC
.,15,TRBV24-1,TRBJ1-5,few,CATSDPGQQNQPQHF,TGTGCCACCAGTGATCCGGGACAACAGAATCAGCCCCAGCATTTT
TRBD1,13,TRBV28,TRBJ1-2,.,CASSRQGSEGYTF,TGTGCCAGCAGTCGACAGGGGTCAGAGGGCTACACCTTC